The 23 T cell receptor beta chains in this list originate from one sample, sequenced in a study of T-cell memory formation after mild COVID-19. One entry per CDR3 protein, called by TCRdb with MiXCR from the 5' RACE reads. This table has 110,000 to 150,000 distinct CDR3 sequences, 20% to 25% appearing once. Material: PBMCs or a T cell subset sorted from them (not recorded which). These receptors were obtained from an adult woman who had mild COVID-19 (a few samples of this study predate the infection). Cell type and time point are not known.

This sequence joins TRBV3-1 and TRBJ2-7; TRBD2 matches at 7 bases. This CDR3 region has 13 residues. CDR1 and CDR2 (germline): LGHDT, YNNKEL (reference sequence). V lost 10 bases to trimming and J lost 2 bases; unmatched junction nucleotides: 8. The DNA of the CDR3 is TGTGCCACCAGTCCGGGACTACCCTACGAGCAGTACTTC. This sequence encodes CATSPGLPYEQYF.

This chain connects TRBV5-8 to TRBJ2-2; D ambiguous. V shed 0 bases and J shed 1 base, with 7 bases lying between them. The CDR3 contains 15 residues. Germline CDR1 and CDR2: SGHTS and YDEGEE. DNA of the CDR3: TGTGCCAGCAGCTTGGCCAGCCTGAACACCGGGGAGCTGTTTTTT. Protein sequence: CASSLASLNTGELFF.

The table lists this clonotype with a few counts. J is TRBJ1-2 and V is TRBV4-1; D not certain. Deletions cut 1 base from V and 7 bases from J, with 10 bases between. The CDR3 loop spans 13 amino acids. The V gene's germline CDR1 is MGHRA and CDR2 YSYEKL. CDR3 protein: CASSQGELFGYTF. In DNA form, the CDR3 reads TGCGCCAGCAGCCAAGGCGAGTTGTTTGGCTACACCTTC.

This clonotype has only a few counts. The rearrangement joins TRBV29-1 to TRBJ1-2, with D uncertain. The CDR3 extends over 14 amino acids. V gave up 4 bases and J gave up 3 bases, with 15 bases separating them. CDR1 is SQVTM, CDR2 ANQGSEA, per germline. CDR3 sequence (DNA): TGCAGCGTTGGGGAAGCGGGGTATGACTATGGCTACACCTTC. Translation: CSVGEAGYDYGYTF.

The CDR3, as DNA: TGTGCCAGTAGTTGGACGGGGACCTACGAGCAGTACTTC. Its protein is CASSWTGTYEQYF. This rearrangement joins TRBV19 to TRBJ2-7; possibly TRBD2 for D (5 bases). Per germline, CDR1 LNHDA and CDR2 SQIVND (reference sequence). V lost 5 bases and J 2 bases, leaving 10 bases between the germline ends. The CDR3 extends over 13 amino acids.

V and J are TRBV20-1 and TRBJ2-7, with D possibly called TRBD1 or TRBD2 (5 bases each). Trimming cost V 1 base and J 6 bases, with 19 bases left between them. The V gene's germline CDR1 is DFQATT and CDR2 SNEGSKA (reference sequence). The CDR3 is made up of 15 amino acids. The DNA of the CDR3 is TGCAGTGCTAGAGTCCTCGGGACCATCTATGGCGAGCAGTACTTC. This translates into CSARVLGTIYGEQYF.

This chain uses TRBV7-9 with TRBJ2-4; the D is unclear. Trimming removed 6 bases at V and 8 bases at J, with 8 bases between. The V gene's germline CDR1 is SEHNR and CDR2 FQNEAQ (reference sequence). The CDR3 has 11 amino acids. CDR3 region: CASSGSDIQYF. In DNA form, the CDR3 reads TGTGCCAGCAGTGGAAGCGACATTCAGTACTTC.

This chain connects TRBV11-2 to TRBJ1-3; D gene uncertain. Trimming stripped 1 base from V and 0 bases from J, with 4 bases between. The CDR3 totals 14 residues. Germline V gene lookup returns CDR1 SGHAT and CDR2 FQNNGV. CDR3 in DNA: TGTGCCAGCAGCTTAGGGGACTCTGGAAACACCATATATTTT. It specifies CASSLGDSGNTIYF.

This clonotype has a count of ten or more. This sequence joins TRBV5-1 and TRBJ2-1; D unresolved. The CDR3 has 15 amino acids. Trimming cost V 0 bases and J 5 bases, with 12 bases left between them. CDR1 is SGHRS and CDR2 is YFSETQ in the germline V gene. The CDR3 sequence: CASSLDEPTDNEQFF. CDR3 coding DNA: TGCGCCAGCAGCTTGGACGAGCCTACCGACAATGAGCAGTTCTTC.

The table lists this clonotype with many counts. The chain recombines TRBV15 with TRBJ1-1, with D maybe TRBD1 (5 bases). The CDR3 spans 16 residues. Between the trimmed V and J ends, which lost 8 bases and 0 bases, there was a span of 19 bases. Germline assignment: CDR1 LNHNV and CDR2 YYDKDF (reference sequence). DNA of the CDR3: TGTGCCACCGAATCCTCTATGACAGCTGTGAACACTGAAGCTTTCTTT. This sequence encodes CATESSMTAVNTEAFF.

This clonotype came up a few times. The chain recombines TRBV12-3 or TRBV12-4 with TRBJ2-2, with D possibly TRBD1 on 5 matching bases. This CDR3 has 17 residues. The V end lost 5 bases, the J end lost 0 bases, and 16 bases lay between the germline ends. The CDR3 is CASSPEDSSTNTGELFF. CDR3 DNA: TGTGCCAGCAGTCCCGAAGACAGTTCCACGAACACCGGGGAGCTGTTTTTT.

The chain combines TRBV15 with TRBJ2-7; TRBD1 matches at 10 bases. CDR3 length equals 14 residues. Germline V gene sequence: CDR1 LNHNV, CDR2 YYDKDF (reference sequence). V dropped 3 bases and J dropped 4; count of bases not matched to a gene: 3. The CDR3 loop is CATSRRQGAYEQYF. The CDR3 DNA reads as TGTGCCACCAGCAGGAGACAGGGGGCTTACGAGCAGTACTTC.

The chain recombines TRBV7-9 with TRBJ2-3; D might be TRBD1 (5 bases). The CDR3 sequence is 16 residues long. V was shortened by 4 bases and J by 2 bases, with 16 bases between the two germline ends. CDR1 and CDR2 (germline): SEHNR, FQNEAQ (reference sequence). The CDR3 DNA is TGTGCCAGCAGCTCCCAGATGGGGCTACACACAGATACGCAGTATTTT. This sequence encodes CASSSQMGLHTDTQYF.

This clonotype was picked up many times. CDR3 residues: CASRRDPDSTDTQYF. The CDR3 DNA follows: TGTGCCAGCAGACGGGACCCTGATAGCACAGATACGCAGTATTTT. The J gene is TRBJ2-3, the V gene TRBV7-6; D may match TRBD1 or TRBD2 (5 bases each). The germline V gene has CDR1 SGHVS and CDR2 FNYEAQ. This CDR3 has 15 amino acids. Trimming cost V 6 bases and J 0 bases, with 13 bases left between them.

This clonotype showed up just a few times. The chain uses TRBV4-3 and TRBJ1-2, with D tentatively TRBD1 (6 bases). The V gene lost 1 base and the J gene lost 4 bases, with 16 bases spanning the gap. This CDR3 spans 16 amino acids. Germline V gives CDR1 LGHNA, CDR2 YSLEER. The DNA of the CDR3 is TGCGCCAGCAGCCAAGGCCGATGGACAGACTCCTATGGCTACACCTTC. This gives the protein CASSQGRWTDSYGYTF.

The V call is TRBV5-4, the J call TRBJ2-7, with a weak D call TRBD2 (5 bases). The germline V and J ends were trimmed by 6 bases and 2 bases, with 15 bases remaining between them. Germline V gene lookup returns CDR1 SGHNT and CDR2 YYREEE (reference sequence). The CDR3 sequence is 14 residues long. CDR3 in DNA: TGTGCCAGCACTCAGACTCCCGGGGCCTACGAGCAGTACTTC. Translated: CASTQTPGAYEQYF.

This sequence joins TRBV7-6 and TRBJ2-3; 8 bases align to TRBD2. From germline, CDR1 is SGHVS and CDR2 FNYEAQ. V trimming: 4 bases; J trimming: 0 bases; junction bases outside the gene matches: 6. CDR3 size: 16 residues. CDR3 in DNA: TGTGCCAGCAGCTCTGAAGCGGGGGTTAGCACAGATACGCAGTATTTT. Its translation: CASSSEAGVSTDTQYF.

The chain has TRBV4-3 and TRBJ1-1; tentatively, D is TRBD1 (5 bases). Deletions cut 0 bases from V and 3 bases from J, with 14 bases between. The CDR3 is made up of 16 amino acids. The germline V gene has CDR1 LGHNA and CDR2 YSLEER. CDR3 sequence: CASSQDARGIDTEAFF. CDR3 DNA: TGCGCCAGCAGCCAAGATGCTAGGGGTATCGACACTGAAGCTTTCTTT.

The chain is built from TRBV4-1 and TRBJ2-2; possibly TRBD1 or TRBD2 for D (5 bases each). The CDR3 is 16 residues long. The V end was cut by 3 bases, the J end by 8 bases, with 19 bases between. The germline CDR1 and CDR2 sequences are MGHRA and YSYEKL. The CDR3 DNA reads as TGCGCCAGCAGCCATGGACCCCTTGGGGGTGGAGGGGAGCTGTTTTTT. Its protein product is CASSHGPLGGGGELFF.

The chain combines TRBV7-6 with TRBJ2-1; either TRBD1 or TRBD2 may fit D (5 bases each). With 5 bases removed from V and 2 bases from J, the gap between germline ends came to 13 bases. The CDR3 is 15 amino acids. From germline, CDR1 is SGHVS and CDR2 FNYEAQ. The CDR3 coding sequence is TGTGCCAGCAGCGAAGGGACGGATACCTACAATGAGCAGTTCTTC. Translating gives CASSEGTDTYNEQFF.

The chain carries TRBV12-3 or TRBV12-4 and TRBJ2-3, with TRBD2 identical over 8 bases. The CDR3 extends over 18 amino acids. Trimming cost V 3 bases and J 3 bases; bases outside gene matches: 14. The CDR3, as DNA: TGTGCCAGCAGTTTGCTCAGCGGGGGAACTCAGCTTACAGATACGCAGTATTTT. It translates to CASSLLSGGTQLTDTQYF.

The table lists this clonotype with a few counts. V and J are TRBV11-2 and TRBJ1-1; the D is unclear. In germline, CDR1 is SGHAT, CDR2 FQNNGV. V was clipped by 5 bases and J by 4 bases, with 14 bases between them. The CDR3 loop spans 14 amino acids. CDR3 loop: CASSQHSVGTEAFF. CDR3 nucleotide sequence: TGTGCCAGCAGCCAACATTCGGTTGGCACTGAAGCTTTCTTT. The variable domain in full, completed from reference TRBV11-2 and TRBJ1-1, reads EAGVAQSPRYKIIEKRQSVAFWCNPISGHATLYWYQQILGQGPKLLIQFQNNGVVDDSQLPKDRFSAERLKGVDSTLKIQPAKLEDSAVYLCASSQHSVGTEAFFGQGTRLTVV.

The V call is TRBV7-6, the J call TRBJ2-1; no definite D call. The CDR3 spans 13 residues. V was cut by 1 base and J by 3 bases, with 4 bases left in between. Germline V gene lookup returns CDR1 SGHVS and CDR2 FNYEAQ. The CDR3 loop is CASSLDRYNEQFF. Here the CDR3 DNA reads TGTGCCAGCAGCTTAGACCGCTACAATGAGCAGTTCTTC.